This entry lists 31 T cell receptor beta chains sequenced from one sample in a study of identical twins. TCRdb re-called the 5' RACE reads with MiXCR, one entry per CDR3 protein. The sample consists of around 1.7 million distinct CDR3 sequences, less than 35% of them appearing once. The sequenced material came from cord blood. The source is a newborn girl in good health.

This clonotype was counted at least ten times. The chain uses TRBV6-2 or TRBV6-3 and TRBJ2-1; tentatively, D is TRBD2 (6 bases). CDR3 length: 15 residues. V dropped 7 bases and J dropped 5 bases, with 18 bases sitting between them. The germline CDR1 and CDR2 sequences are MNHEY and SVGEGT. This CDR3 reads CASNSPWTTDNEQFF. CDR3 DNA: TGTGCCAGCAATTCTCCCTGGACTACCGACAATGAGCAGTTCTTC.

This clonotype has only a few counts. The chain links TRBV20-1 to TRBJ2-5; D is undetermined. Germline CDR1 and CDR2: DFQATT and SNEGSKA (reference sequence). Trimming took 6 bases from V and 1 from J, leaving 18 bases between them. The CDR3 is 15 residues long. CDR3 in amino acids: CSASHGTRPQETQYF. The DNA of the CDR3 is TGCAGTGCCTCCCACGGTACCCGACCCCAAGAGACCCAGTACTTC.

This clonotype has more than one count but fewer than ten. The V and J genes are TRBV27 and TRBJ2-7; D is possibly TRBD2 (6 bases). This CDR3 has 17 residues. Trimming left V 2 bases short and J 5 bases short, with 22 bases between. Germline CDR1 and CDR2: MNHEY and SMNVEV (reference sequence). The chain's CDR3 is CASSLAGFGPGTHEQYF. DNA for the CDR3: TGTGCCAGCAGTTTAGCGGGGTTCGGCCCGGGCACCCACGAGCAGTACTTC.

This clonotype showed up just a few times. J is TRBJ2-5 and V is TRBV7-2, with D tentatively TRBD1 (5 bases). Trimming stripped 5 bases from V and 2 bases from J, with 18 bases between. This CDR3 is built from 16 residues. Germline CDR1 reads SGHTA; CDR2 reads FQGNSA. CDR3 nucleotide sequence: TGTGCCAGCAGCCCATTTCGGACAAGCCTACAAGAGACCCAGTACTTC. Translation: CASSPFRTSLQETQYF.

This clonotype has a handful of counts. The chain recombines TRBV6-1 with TRBJ2-1, with 9 bases fitting TRBD1. Germline V lookup: CDR1 MNHNS, CDR2 SASEGT. V was clipped by 5 bases and J by 9 bases; unmatched bases: 5. This CDR3 region has 13 residues. CDR3 region: CASSTTGGSEQFF. CDR3 coding DNA: TGTGCCAGCAGTACGACAGGGGGGAGTGAGCAGTTCTTC.

This clonotype was seen only once. At one of its ends the junction is not consistent with the germline gene, which may arise from a read error. The chain combines TRBV4-2 with TRBJ2-7; 11 nucleotides match TRBD2. The germline gives CDR1 LGHNA, CDR2 YNFKEQ. The length of the CDR3 is 14 residues. CDR3 DNA sequence: TGTGCCGGCAGCCAAGACCGACTAGCGGGGGAGCAGTACTTC. Protein product: CAGSQDRLAGEQYF.

This clonotype has more than one count but fewer than ten. The V gene is TRBV7-9, the J gene TRBJ2-5; 7 positions match TRBD1. The CDR3 extends over 16 amino acids. Germline CDR1 and CDR2: SEHNR and FQNEAQ (reference sequence). V gave up 2 bases and J gave up 7 bases; unmatched junction bases: 13. The CDR3 spells CASSLTSGTANATQYF. The CDR3 DNA follows: TGTGCCAGCAGCTTAACAAGTGGGACAGCCAATGCGACCCAGTACTTC.

This clonotype was counted ten times or more. V usage is TRBV5-1 and J usage is TRBJ2-7; TRBD2 agrees at 7 bases. Looked up from germline, CDR1 is SGHRS and CDR2 is YFSETQ. V lost 2 bases and J lost 2; bases outside the gene matches: 4. The CDR3 contains 14 residues. Here the CDR3 reads CASSLLANPYEQYF. CDR3 nucleotide sequence: TGCGCCAGCAGCTTACTAGCGAACCCCTACGAGCAGTACTTC.

In DNA form, the CDR3 reads TGTGCCAGCAGCCAAGACCGACTAGCGGGAGGCCATGAGCAGTTCTTC. Its translation is CASSQDRLAGGHEQFF. This chain links TRBV3-1 with TRBJ2-1; 13 bases fit TRBD2. This CDR3 contains 16 residues. V dropped 0 bases and J dropped 8; count of bases not matched to a gene: 4. The germline V gene encodes CDR1 LGHDT and CDR2 YNNKEL (reference sequence).

This clonotype was seen more than once but under ten times. The chain recombines TRBV19 with TRBJ2-1; 8 bases fit TRBD1. The germline CDR1 and CDR2 sequences are LNHDA and SQIVND (reference sequence). V dropped 3 bases and J dropped 12; count of bases not matched to a gene: 4. The CDR3 loop spans 12 amino acids. CDR3 protein: CASSIGTGGQFF. CDR3 DNA: TGTGCCAGTAGTATTGGGACAGGTGGGCAGTTCTTC.

Only a few counts were recorded for this clonotype. Here the CDR3 DNA reads TGTGCCAGCAGTAAGACTAGCGGTGGTGGCGTGTATTTT. Translated, it gives CASSKTSGGGVYF. The V and J genes are TRBV6-5 and TRBJ2-3; 9 bases are a match to TRBD2. CDR3 length equals 13 residues. The trim removed 5 bases at V and 14 bases at J, leaving 11 bases unmatched. Germline assignment: CDR1 MNHEY and CDR2 SVGAGI.

Details on this clonotype: An end of the junction differs from the germline gene, which may be a read error. The chain combines TRBV25-1 with TRBJ1-2; no definite D call. Germline V lookup: CDR1 MGHDK, CDR2 SYGVNS. The CDR3 contains 14 residues. The CDR3 sequence is CASNERPGIYGYTF. The CDR3, as DNA: TGTGCCAGCAATGAACGTCCGGGCATCTATGGCTACACCTTC.

CDR3 in DNA: TGTGCCAGCAGCACGGGACTAGGGGACCGTAATGAGCAGTTCTTC. This codes for CASSTGLGDRNEQFF. The V call is TRBV6-5, the J call TRBJ2-1; 8 positions agree with TRBD2. The CDR3 contains 15 residues. Germline-derived CDR1 and CDR2 are MNHEY and SVGAGI. V lost 6 bases to trimming and J lost 7 bases; unmatched junction nucleotides: 11.

Only a few counts were recorded for this clonotype. The rearrangement uses TRBV4-2 and TRBJ2-3; TRBD2 agrees at 10 bases. The CDR3 extends over 16 amino acids. Germline trimming cut 4 bases from V and 1 base from J; bases unmatched to any gene: 5. CDR1 and CDR2 (germline): LGHNA, YNFKEQ. CDR3 DNA sequence: TGTGCCAGCAGCCGCAGCGGGAGGGTCGGCACAGATACGCAGTATTTT. Translated: CASSRSGRVGTDTQYF.

Of note for this clonotype: It may be a read error: a sequence one base away is much more abundant. Likely a read error: the CDR3 ends without its conserved phenylalanine or tryptophan. The rearrangement uses TRBV28 and TRBJ2-1, with D perhaps matching TRBD2 (6 bases). This CDR3 has 15 residues. Germline V CDR1 and CDR2: MDHEN, SYDVKM. The V end lost 3 bases, the J end lost 4 bases, and 13 bases lay between the germline ends. DNA of the CDR3: TGTGCCAGCAGTTTTGGAGGGCCAGGTTACAATGAGCAGTTCTCC. Translating it yields CASSFGGPGYNEQFS.

This clonotype was observed a few times. This chain uses TRBV5-4 with TRBJ2-3; the match to TRBD2 covers 10 bases. CDR1 SGHNT and CDR2 YYREEE come from the germline V gene (reference sequence). CDR3 length: 16 amino acids. The V segment lost 4 bases and the J segment 5 bases; nucleotides outside the gene matches: 10. The CDR3 loop is CASSPRPAGGRDTQYF. In DNA, the CDR3 is TGTGCCAGCAGCCCCCGCCCAGCGGGGGGGCGAGATACGCAGTATTTT.

J is TRBJ2-7 and V is TRBV20-1; D is uncertain. Germline CDR1 DFQATT, CDR2 SNEGSKA (reference sequence). V lost 3 bases and J lost 2, with 17 bases in between. There are 15 residues in the CDR3. This chain's CDR3 is CSARTSLIPPYEQYF. The CDR3 DNA sequence: TGCAGTGCTAGGACTTCCTTAATTCCCCCCTACGAGCAGTACTTC.

Remarks on this clonotype: A much larger clone sits a single nucleotide away, making a read error possible. The J gene is TRBJ2-1, the V gene TRBV5-1; a possible D gene is TRBD1 (6 bases). Germline CDR1 reads SGHRS; CDR2 reads YFSETQ. The CDR3 extends over 15 amino acids. Here the CDR3 DNA reads TGCGCCAGCAGCTTAGAGGGGGAGACCTACAATAAGCAGTTCTTC. As protein: CASSLEGETYNKQFF.

This clonotype was recorded a few times. J is TRBJ2-2 and V is TRBV13; D gene ambiguous. The germline V gene encodes CDR1 PRHDT and CDR2 FYEKMQ (reference sequence). Between the trimmed V and J ends, which lost 1 base and 4 bases, there was a span of 7 bases. The CDR3 totals 14 residues. CDR3 residues: CASSLARRTGELFF. For the CDR3, the DNA is TGTGCCAGCAGCTTAGCCCGGCGCACCGGGGAGCTGTTTTTT.

The V call is TRBV18, the J call TRBJ1-5; no firm D call. This CDR3 spans 10 amino acids. The germline gives CDR1 KGHSH, CDR2 LQKENI. Trimming shortened V by 7 bases and J by 4 bases, and 2 bases separated the two germline ends. CDR3 DNA: TGTGCCAGCTATAATCAGCCCCAGCATTTT. It is translated as CASYNQPQHF. Supplemented by reference TRBV18 and TRBJ1-5, the full variable domain reads NAGVMQNPRHLVRRRGQEARLRCSPMKGHSHVYWYRQLPEEGLKFMVYLQKENIIDESGMPKERFSAEFPKEGPSILRIQQVVRGDSAAYFCASYNQPQHFGDGTRLSIL.

Details on this clonotype: This may be a read error: a much more frequent sequence differs by one nucleotide. This chain links TRBV6-5 with TRBJ2-7; 9 bases match TRBD1. The length of the CDR3 is 14 residues. CDR1 is MNHEY, CDR2 SVGAGI, per germline. The V gene end was trimmed by 4 bases and the J gene end by 3 bases; junction bases not matched to a gene: 4. The CDR3 here is CASSSATGGYEQYF. CDR3 nucleotide sequence: TGTGCCAGCAGTTCCGCGACAGGGGGCTACGAGCAGTACTTC.

V usage is TRBV7-9 and J usage is TRBJ2-1, with 8 bases fitting TRBD2. The CDR3 is 15 amino acids. Germline assignment: CDR1 SEHNR and CDR2 FQNEAQ (reference sequence). After removal of 5 bases from V and 4 bases from J, the junction contained 7 bases not matched to a gene. CDR3 loop: CASSGGLASYNEQFF. As DNA, the CDR3 is TGTGCCAGCAGCGGAGGACTAGCTTCTTACAATGAGCAGTTCTTC.

The rearrangement uses TRBV12-3 or TRBV12-4 and TRBJ2-7, with unresolved D. The CDR3 runs to 12 residues. Trimming removed 5 bases at V and 3 bases at J, with 8 bases between. The CDR3 region has the DNA TGTGCCAGCAGTAAAATTGGCTACGAGCAGTACTTC. Residues: CASSKIGYEQYF.

V is TRBV20-1 and J is TRBJ1-5; 7 bases align to TRBD1. This CDR3 region has 17 residues. V shed 0 bases and J 1 base; nucleotides not matched to a gene: 9. Germline lookup yields CDR1 DFQATT and CDR2 SNEGSKA (reference sequence). The chain's CDR3 is CSARDFLEGASNQPQHF. The CDR3 DNA reads as TGCAGTGCTAGAGATTTTTTGGAGGGGGCGAGCAATCAGCCCCAGCATTTT.

This clonotype appeared a few times. V is TRBV25-1 and J is TRBJ1-2, with 7 nucleotides matching TRBD1. Germline trimming cut 5 bases from V and 0 bases from J; bases unmatched to any gene: 6. Germline lookup yields CDR1 MGHDK and CDR2 SYGVNS. The CDR3 sequence is 15 residues long. CDR3 in amino acids: CASSPMGTANYGYTF. The CDR3, as DNA: TGTGCCAGCAGTCCGATGGGGACAGCTAACTATGGCTACACCTTC.

The chain employs TRBV6-6 and TRBJ2-3, with 9 bases that match TRBD2. In germline, CDR1 is MNHNY, CDR2 SVGAGI (reference sequence). With V trimmed by 2 bases and J by 3 bases, 6 bases remained unmatched. CDR3 length: 16 amino acids. This CDR3 is CASSYVAGGRTDTQYF. The CDR3 DNA is TGTGCCAGCAGTTACGTGGCGGGAGGGAGGACAGATACGCAGTATTTT.

This clonotype has only a few counts. The gene calls are TRBV29-1 and TRBJ2-3, with TRBD1 matching 7 bases. The CDR3 spans 15 residues. The junction had 15 bases not matched to a gene; V was cut back by 5 bases and J by 7 bases. Germline V gives CDR1 SQVTM, CDR2 ANQGSEA. This chain's CDR3 is CSVHDFDREGYTQYF. The CDR3 DNA reads as TGCAGCGTTCACGACTTCGACAGGGAAGGGTATACGCAGTATTTT.

A few counts support this clonotype. The CDR3 sequence: CASSLASYSGRGNEQFF. As DNA, the CDR3 is TGCGCCAGCAGCTTGGCTTCTTATAGCGGGAGAGGGAATGAGCAGTTCTTC. The chain uses TRBV5-1 and TRBJ2-1, with 9 bases that match TRBD2. Germline V gives CDR1 SGHRS, CDR2 YFSETQ. The J segment lost 7 bases and the V segment lost 0 bases, leaving 11 bases of the junction unmatched. This CDR3 contains 17 residues.

This clonotype came up many times. V usage is TRBV20-1 and J usage is TRBJ2-1; 8 bases align to TRBD1. Germline CDR1 DFQATT, CDR2 SNEGSKA (reference sequence). V was pared by 0 bases and J by 7 bases, with 8 bases of the junction left unmatched. This CDR3 has 15 amino acids. The chain's CDR3 is CSARDRSRGHNEQFF. The CDR3 DNA reads as TGCAGTGCTAGAGATCGAAGCAGGGGGCATAATGAGCAGTTCTTC.

The chain employs TRBV12-3 or TRBV12-4 and TRBJ2-4, with D hard to call. With the DNA end fitting TRBJ2-7 better, the J assignment may be wrong. The CDR3 sequence is 12 residues long. For the CDR3, the DNA is TGTGCCAGCAGTTGGACGGACGGCGAGCAGTACTTC. This encodes CASSWTDGEQYF.

The V gene is TRBV7-9, the J gene TRBJ2-5; the D is unclear. This CDR3 comprises 14 residues. CDR1 and CDR2 from the germline V gene are SEHNR and FQNEAQ (reference sequence). With 1 base removed from V and 7 bases from J, the gap between germline ends came to 13 bases. The CDR3: CASSLEAIHGTQYF. CDR3 DNA sequence: TGTGCCAGCAGCTTAGAGGCCATCCACGGGACCCAGTACTTC.